What follows are 28 T cell receptor beta chains derived from one specimen sequenced in a study of identical twins. TCRdb independently ran MiXCR on the 5' RACE reads; one entry per CDR3 protein. The data contain about 720,000 distinct CDR3 sequences, 8.6% of them seen just once; the ten biggest clones take up 0.75% to 1%. The data were also submitted as part of a second study, on yellow fever vaccine responses in identical twins.

The sequenced sample consisted of PBMCs. These receptors all come from a woman aged 18-29 years in good health.

This chain joins TRBV5-1 and TRBJ2-7, with TRBD2 identical over 9 bases. V lost 0 bases, J lost 3 bases, and 13 bases stayed unmatched. This CDR3 is 18 amino acids long. From germline, CDR1 is SGHRS and CDR2 YFSETQ. The CDR3 is CASSLAVVAGVVIYEQYF. The CDR3 nucleotides read TGCGCCAGCAGCTTGGCGGTAGTAGCGGGAGTTGTTATCTACGAGCAGTACTTC.

This clonotype was seen a few times. The gene calls are TRBV15 and TRBJ2-4; 9 bases agree with TRBD1. The V and J ends lost 5 bases and 7 bases, in that order; junction bases with no gene match: 3. The CDR3 is made up of 13 amino acids. Germline lookup yields CDR1 LNHNV and CDR2 YYDKDF (reference sequence). The CDR3 DNA reads as TGTGCCACCAGCGTCGGACAGGGGAACATTCAGTACTTC. It yields the protein CATSVGQGNIQYF.

The sample holds many counts of this clonotype. The chain links TRBV6-6 to TRBJ2-2, with TRBD2 as a possible D gene (5 bases). This CDR3 spans 12 amino acids. V lost 2 bases, J lost 7 bases, and 5 bases lay in between. Per germline, CDR1 MNHNY and CDR2 SVGAGI (reference sequence). The CDR3 sequence is CASSYAGGELFF. DNA for the CDR3: TGTGCCAGCAGTTACGCGGGCGGGGAGCTGTTTTTT.

This chain connects TRBV7-9 to TRBJ2-2, with 8 positions matching TRBD1. The germline V gene has CDR1 SEHNR and CDR2 FQNEAQ (reference sequence). This CDR3 has 16 residues. The J segment lost 1 base and the V segment lost 1 base, leaving 2 bases of the junction unmatched. The CDR3: CASSLGDRLNTGELFF. CDR3 DNA sequence: TGTGCCAGCAGCTTAGGGGACAGGCTGAACACCGGGGAGCTGTTTTTT.

The V gene is TRBV6-1, the J gene TRBJ2-3; 9 positions agree with TRBD2. The CDR3 loop spans 13 amino acids. With V trimmed by 11 bases and J by 2 bases, 5 bases remained unmatched. The germline gives CDR1 MNHNS, CDR2 SASEGT. The CDR3 here is CAAAGGDTDTQYF. Here the CDR3 DNA reads TGTGCCGCAGCGGGGGGTGACACAGATACGCAGTATTTT.

In this sample, this clonotype turned up a few times. The rearrangement joins TRBV25-1 to TRBJ1-4, with TRBD1 matching 7 bases. This CDR3 spans 14 amino acids. Per germline, CDR1 MGHDK and CDR2 SYGVNS. Germline trimming cut 3 bases from V and 6 bases from J; bases unmatched to any gene: 4. CDR3 loop: CASSESGTDEKLFF. The CDR3 region has the DNA TGTGCCAGCAGTGAGTCCGGGACAGATGAAAAACTGTTTTTT.

This clonotype has only a few counts. The chain links TRBV20-1 to TRBJ2-7; no firm D call. Deletions cut 6 bases from V and 0 bases from J, with 12 bases between. The germline CDR1 and CDR2 sequences are DFQATT and SNEGSKA (reference sequence). CDR3 length: 13 residues. The CDR3 is CSAGLIRSYEQYF. Here the CDR3 DNA reads TGCAGTGCGGGTCTCATACGCTCCTACGAGCAGTACTTC.

This clonotype was observed a handful of times. This rearrangement joins TRBV7-2 to TRBJ2-2; D remains unclear. This CDR3 spans 15 amino acids. Trimming removed 6 bases at V and 1 base at J, with 12 bases between. Germline CDR1 and CDR2: SGHTA and FQGNSA. The CDR3 coding sequence is TGTGCCAGCAGAGTTATAGGGCAGAACACCGGGGAGCTGTTTTTT. It yields the protein CASRVIGQNTGELFF.

V gene TRBV5-1 combines with J gene TRBJ2-4, with a weak D call TRBD1 (5 bases). The V gene lost 4 bases and the J gene lost 7 bases, with 15 bases spanning the gap. The germline CDR1 and CDR2 sequences are SGHRS and YFSETQ. The CDR3 is 14 residues long. The CDR3 bases are TGCGCCAGCAGCCTAACCGACAGTACCAACATTCAGTACTTC. Encoded protein: CASSLTDSTNIQYF. The full variable domain, rest sourced from reference TRBV5-1 and TRBJ2-4, is KAGVTQTPRYLIKTRGQQVTLSCSPISGHRSVSWYQQTPGQGLQFLFEYFSETQRNKGNFPGRFSGRQFSNSRSEMNVSTLELGDSALYLCASSLTDSTNIQYFGAGTRLSVL.

The V gene is TRBV6-1, the J gene TRBJ2-4, with TRBD1 identical over 8 bases. This CDR3 spans 16 amino acids. J gave up 1 base and V 6 bases, and 8 bases lay outside the gene matches. Germline V gene lookup returns CDR1 MNHNS and CDR2 SASEGT. As DNA, the CDR3 is TGTGCCAGCAGCCCCACAGGGGGGTTGGCCAAAAACATTCAGTACTTC. Protein: CASSPTGGLAKNIQYF.

This clonotype was detected a few times. CDR3 DNA: TGCGCCAGCAGCTTGGCCTTACAGGCCGACACTGAAGCTTTCTTT. This codes for CASSLALQADTEAFF. This chain connects TRBV5-1 to TRBJ1-1, with D perhaps matching TRBD1 (5 bases). The CDR3 has 15 amino acids. CDR1 and CDR2 (germline): SGHRS, YFSETQ. Trimming stripped 0 bases from V and 3 bases from J, with 12 bases between.

The V and J genes are TRBV10-3 and TRBJ2-7; D is possibly TRBD1 (5 bases). There are 14 residues in the CDR3. The V end was cut by 3 bases, the J end by 3 bases, with 12 bases between. Germline CDR1 is ENHRY and CDR2 is SYGVKD. DNA for the CDR3: TGTGCCATCAGTGAATCAGGGATGGGCTACGAGCAGTACTTC. The encoded protein is CAISESGMGYEQYF.

The V and J genes are TRBV12-3 or TRBV12-4 and TRBJ1-5; D perhaps matches TRBD1 (6 bases). This CDR3 contains 16 residues. V lost 2 bases and J 2 bases, leaving 13 bases between the germline ends. The CDR3 region is CASSLSRPGGNQPQHF. In nucleotides, the CDR3 is TGTGCCAGCAGTTTATCCCGACCAGGGGGCAATCAGCCCCAGCATTTT.

This clonotype was observed at least ten times. This rearrangement joins TRBV12-3 or TRBV12-4 to TRBJ2-3; D gene uncertain. This CDR3 region has 14 residues. Trimming removed 7 bases at V and 0 bases at J, with 11 bases between. CDR3 bases: TGTGCCAGCACCGAACTCGGAAGCACAGATACGCAGTATTTT. Amino acids: CASTELGSTDTQYF.

This clonotype was seen only a few times. CDR3 nucleotide sequence: TGTGCCAGCAGCGCGGGGAGAGGATACGAGCAGTACTTC. Its protein is CASSAGRGYEQYF. V is TRBV13 and J is TRBJ2-7, with D possibly TRBD2 on 6 matching bases. Germline assignment: CDR1 PRHDT and CDR2 FYEKMQ (reference sequence). V gave up 5 bases and J gave up 4 bases, with 12 bases separating them. The CDR3 covers 13 residues.

The rearrangement links TRBV27 to TRBJ1-6; TRBD1 matches 8 bases. CDR1 MNHEY and CDR2 SMNVEV come from the germline V gene (reference sequence). The CDR3 sequence is 14 residues long. V shed 6 bases and J 14 bases; nucleotides not matched to a gene: 12. In DNA form, the CDR3 reads TGTGCCAGCAGCACCTCCGGGCAGGGGGCGGCCCTCCACTTT. It translates to CASSTSGQGAALHF.

This clonotype was observed many times. The J gene is TRBJ2-1, the V gene TRBV7-2; D is undetermined. CDR1 SGHTA and CDR2 FQGNSA come from the germline V gene. V lost 5 bases to trimming and J lost 3 bases, with 5 bases between them. CDR3 length: 12 residues. The DNA for the CDR3 is TGTGCCAGCAGCCCAAACTACAATGAGCAGTTCTTC. Its translation: CASSPNYNEQFF.

In its sample, this clonotype was seen a few times. J is TRBJ2-2 and V is TRBV5-1, with 11 bases that match TRBD2. The CDR3 has 16 residues. J lost 3 bases, V lost 4 bases, and 5 bases had no gene match. Looked up from germline, CDR1 is SGHRS and CDR2 is YFSETQ. The CDR3 coding sequence is TGCGCCAGCAGCGAAGGGACTAGCGGATACACCGGGGAGCTGTTTTTT. Translated, it gives CASSEGTSGYTGELFF.

The chain has TRBV18 and TRBJ2-2; D uncertain. The CDR3 spans 15 residues. Germline CDR1 is KGHSH and CDR2 is LQKENI. Trimming left V 2 bases short and J 0 bases short, with 7 bases between. CDR3 DNA sequence: TGTGCCAGCTCACCAGCGGTATCGAACACCGGGGAGCTGTTTTTT. Its protein is CASSPAVSNTGELFF. The variable domain in full, completed from reference TRBV18 and TRBJ2-2, reads NAGVMQNPRHLVRRRGQEARLRCSPMKGHSHVYWYRQLPEEGLKFMVYLQKENIIDESGMPKERFSAEFPKEGPSILRIQQVVRGDSAAYFCASSPAVSNTGELFFGEGSRLTVL.

This clonotype was seen repeatedly, ten times or more. The chain links TRBV5-1 to TRBJ2-7, with D perhaps assigned TRBD1 or TRBD2 (5 bases each). Germline lookup yields CDR1 SGHRS and CDR2 YFSETQ. The CDR3 loop spans 14 amino acids. V gave up 0 bases and J gave up 4 bases, with 11 bases separating them. The CDR3 loop reads CASSLGDGEYEQYF. DNA of the CDR3: TGCGCCAGCAGCTTGGGGGACGGTGAATACGAGCAGTACTTC.

Details on this clonotype: A clone one base away is much larger, so this may be a read error. V and J are TRBV7-2 and TRBJ2-7, with 8 bases fitting TRBD2. CDR3 length equals 12 residues. V gave up 5 bases and J gave up 10 bases; unmatched junction bases: 7. Germline assignment: CDR1 SGHTA and CDR2 FQGNSA. CDR3 DNA: TGTGCCAGCAGCCGTATAGCGGGACCCCAGTACTTC. It yields the protein CASSRIAGPQYF.

In this sample, this clonotype turned up many times. The chain recombines TRBV7-9 with TRBJ2-1, with 9 bases that match TRBD2. The trim removed 5 bases at V and 1 base at J, leaving 9 bases unmatched. The germline CDR1 and CDR2 sequences are SEHNR and FQNEAQ (reference sequence). The CDR3 length is 17 residues. This chain's CDR3 is CASSHPSAGGSYNEQFF. CDR3 nucleotide sequence: TGTGCCAGCAGCCATCCTTCAGCGGGGGGTTCCTACAATGAGCAGTTCTTC.

This clonotype was picked up a small number of times. The chain couples TRBV20-1 to TRBJ2-1; D ambiguous. Deletions cut 0 bases from V and 0 bases from J, with 15 bases between. The length of the CDR3 is 17 residues. Germline-derived CDR1 and CDR2 are DFQATT and SNEGSKA (reference sequence). The chain's CDR3 is CSARDPSRTPSYNEQFF. CDR3 bases: TGCAGTGCTAGAGATCCGTCCAGGACCCCCTCCTACAATGAGCAGTTCTTC.

This clonotype turned up a few times. CDR3 in amino acids: CATSTLPGQGYEQFF. The CDR3 region has the DNA TGTGCCACCAGCACCCTCCCGGGACAGGGGTACGAGCAGTTCTTC. The chain uses TRBV15 and TRBJ2-1, with 10 bases identical to TRBD1. Germline-derived CDR1 and CDR2 are LNHNV and YYDKDF (reference sequence). The CDR3 totals 15 residues. V was pared by 4 bases and J by 10 bases, with 10 bases of the junction left unmatched.

This clonotype has only a few counts. The V gene is TRBV7-9, the J gene TRBJ2-1; 8 nucleotides line up with TRBD1. Germline CDR1 SEHNR, CDR2 FQNEAQ (reference sequence). The CDR3 is 14 amino acids. V lost 4 bases, J lost 8 bases, and 7 bases stayed unmatched. The CDR3 here is CASSSRDRGDEQFF. The DNA for the CDR3 is TGTGCCAGCAGCTCGCGTGACAGGGGCGATGAGCAGTTCTTC.

This clonotype was counted only a few times. The rearrangement uses TRBV3-1 and TRBJ2-3; the D gene is possibly TRBD2 (5 bases). The germline V gene encodes CDR1 LGHDT and CDR2 YNNKEL (reference sequence). This CDR3 contains 14 residues. V dropped 5 bases and J dropped 2 bases, with 11 bases sitting between them. CDR3 in amino acids: CASSEGRDTDTQYF. The CDR3 DNA follows: TGTGCCAGCAGCGAAGGACGGGACACAGATACGCAGTATTTT.

This clonotype was seen a few times. The chain uses TRBV7-3 and TRBJ1-6, with TRBD1 as a possible D gene (6 bases). The V end lost 5 bases, the J end lost 8 bases, and 10 bases lay between the germline ends. In germline, CDR1 is SGHTA, CDR2 FQGTGA. The CDR3 is 13 amino acids. This CDR3 reads CASSQDSYSPLHF. The CDR3 DNA sequence: TGTGCCAGCAGCCAGGACAGTTATTCACCCCTCCACTTT.

This clonotype showed up many times. The chain carries TRBV12-3 or TRBV12-4 and TRBJ2-5; TRBD1 aligns across 8 bases. The CDR3 totals 17 residues. V dropped 7 bases and J dropped 2; count of bases not matched to a gene: 15. CDR3 sequence reads: CASTHPPGTGLQETQYF. The DNA of the CDR3 is TGTGCCAGCACCCACCCGCCGGGGACAGGCCTACAAGAGACCCAGTACTTC.